This TCR beta chain derives from a study of fetal regulatory T cell absence and autoimmunity. Only in-frame clones appear in the TCRdb table, and some are missing; sequencing was by immunoSEQ multiplex PCR. The sample consists of approximately 49,000 clones, roughly four fifths of them appearing once. There are 12 residues in the CDR3. Germline values: CDR1 LGHNA, CDR2 YNFKEQ. V was cut by 4 bases and J by 9 bases, with 10 bases left in between. The chain carries TRBV4-2 and TRBJ2-4; D might be TRBD1 (6 bases). The sample taken for sequencing was cord blood. The TCR sequence derives from a newborn boy with IPEX syndrome. The CDR3 DNA follows: TGTGCCAGCAGCCCGGGGACACTCATTCAGTACTTC. The encoded protein is CASSPGTLIQYF.